Each of the 23 T cell receptor beta chains below was sequenced from the same sample in a study of T-cell memory formation after mild COVID-19. TCRdb independently ran MiXCR on the 5' RACE reads; one entry per CDR3 protein. The repertoire holds 350,000 to 450,000 distinct CDR3 sequences, with under 15% as singletons. Sequenced material: PBMCs or a T cell subset sorted from them (not recorded which). These receptors all stem from a young man who had mild COVID-19 (a few samples of this study predate the infection). Cell type and time point are not known.

This chain links TRBV6-2 or TRBV6-3 with TRBJ2-6; D may match TRBD1 or TRBD2 (5 bases each). Germline assignment: CDR1 MNHEY and CDR2 SVGEGT. This CDR3 is built from 16 residues. Trimming removed 6 bases at V and 0 bases at J, with 12 bases between. In DNA, the CDR3 is TGTGCCAGCAGCTCGGGACGGTACTCTGGGGCCAACGTCCTGACTTTC. Amino acids: CASSSGRYSGANVLTF.

The chain recombines TRBV18 with TRBJ1-5; the D gene is possibly TRBD1 (5 bases). From germline, CDR1 is KGHSH and CDR2 LQKENI. This CDR3 is 15 amino acids long. With 2 bases removed from V and 4 bases from J, the gap between germline ends came to 12 bases. This CDR3 is CASSPGGKGNQPQHF. DNA for the CDR3: TGTGCCAGCTCACCAGGGGGGAAAGGGAATCAGCCCCAGCATTTT.

This clonotype showed up many times. The CDR3 DNA sequence: TGTGCCACCAGACTAGCGGGGGAAGAGACCCAGTACTTC. Translating gives CATRLAGEETQYF. The chain joins TRBV15 to TRBJ2-5; 11 nucleotides line up with TRBD2. Trimming at V came to 6 bases and at J to 3 bases, leaving 0 bases not matched to a gene. The CDR3 sequence is 13 residues long. Germline V gene lookup returns CDR1 LNHNV and CDR2 YYDKDF (reference sequence).

This clonotype was seen a few times. V gene TRBV12-3 or TRBV12-4 combines with J gene TRBJ1-2; 9 bases match TRBD1. Trimming removed 5 bases from V and 3 bases from J; junction bases left unmatched: 10. The CDR3 contains 16 residues. CDR3 DNA sequence: TGTGCCAGCAGTCCCGGACAGGGGATAACTTACTATGGCTACACCTTC. Translating it yields CASSPGQGITYYGYTF.

This clonotype was counted between two and nine times. The CDR3 DNA reads TGTGCCAGCAGTTCATTAGCGGCGATCACAGATACGCAGTATTTT. Translation: CASSSLAAITDTQYF. The rearrangement joins TRBV6-5 to TRBJ2-3; the D gene is possibly TRBD2 (6 bases). CDR1 is MNHEY, CDR2 SVGAGI, per germline. Trimming left V 4 bases short and J 2 bases short, with 13 bases between. CDR3 length: 15 amino acids.

This clonotype was observed a few times. The chain carries TRBV7-9 and TRBJ2-3, with TRBD2 matching 8 bases. V shed 5 bases and J 3 bases; nucleotides not matched to a gene: 10. The CDR3 consists of 16 residues. Germline V gives CDR1 SEHNR, CDR2 FQNEAQ (reference sequence). The CDR3 here is CASSLRGVTRTDTQYF. In DNA, the CDR3 is TGTGCCAGCAGCCTGCGGGGGGTAACGAGGACAGATACGCAGTATTTT.

This clonotype has at least ten counts. The chain joins TRBV7-8 to TRBJ1-2; TRBD1 is a possible D gene (5 bases). Trimming stripped 3 bases from V and 7 bases from J, with 24 bases between. The CDR3 is 17 amino acids. Germline-derived CDR1 and CDR2 are SGHVS and FQNEAQ. DNA for the CDR3: TGTGCCAGCAGCTTCGTCTCGGTACCGGGACCCAGGAGTGGCTACACCTTC. Translating it yields CASSFVSVPGPRSGYTF.

The rearrangement joins TRBV12-5 to TRBJ2-1; 8 nucleotides match TRBD2. Germline-derived CDR1 and CDR2 are LGHNT and FRNRAP. The CDR3 runs 16 residues. V shed 6 bases and J 3 bases; nucleotides not matched to a gene: 10. In DNA, the CDR3 is TGTGCTAGTGGGCCGGGAGCGGGGGAAGTCTACAATGAGCAGTTCTTC. It yields the protein CASGPGAGEVYNEQFF.

The CDR3 is CASSFDLRKPQHF. DNA of the CDR3: TGTGCCAGCAGCTTCGACCTGAGGAAGCCCCAGCATTTT. This chain links TRBV11-2 with TRBJ1-5; D ambiguous. This CDR3 has 13 residues. CDR1 SGHAT and CDR2 FQNNGV come from the germline V gene. Trimming left V 3 bases short and J 8 bases short, with 11 bases between.

V gene TRBV19 combines with J gene TRBJ1-5; possible D gene TRBD1, 5 bases. V gave up 7 bases and J gave up 3 bases, with 13 bases separating them. CDR1 and CDR2 (germline): LNHDA, SQIVND (reference sequence). The length of the CDR3 is 14 residues. Here the CDR3 DNA reads TGTGCCAGTAAGGAGCAGGGAGACAATCAGCCCCAGCATTTT. Translating gives CASKEQGDNQPQHF.

This clonotype was observed many times. This chain joins TRBV7-2 and TRBJ2-4; 7 positions agree with TRBD2. J lost 1 base, V lost 5 bases, and 5 bases had no gene match. Germline CDR1 SGHTA, CDR2 FQGNSA. The CDR3 is 15 residues long. This CDR3 reads CASSRDYGAKNIQYF. CDR3 bases: TGTGCCAGCAGCAGGGACTACGGGGCCAAAAACATTCAGTACTTC.

This clonotype came up many times. This chain connects TRBV27 to TRBJ2-1, with D tentatively TRBD1 (6 bases). Trimming removed 3 bases from V and 3 bases from J, with 9 bases in between. The CDR3 runs 14 residues. Germline V lookup: CDR1 MNHEY, CDR2 SMNVEV (reference sequence). This CDR3 is CASSFAGVYNEQFF. The CDR3, as DNA: TGTGCCAGCAGTTTCGCAGGGGTCTACAATGAGCAGTTCTTC.

This clonotype occurred a few times. V gene TRBV12-3 or TRBV12-4 combines with J gene TRBJ1-5; D ambiguous. Trimming took off 5 bases at V and 5 bases at J, with 13 bases between the two ends. The length of the CDR3 is 14 residues. The CDR3 sequence: CASSLRKIDQPQHF. CDR3 nucleotides: TGTGCCAGCAGTCTCAGAAAGATCGATCAGCCCCAGCATTTT.

The sample holds a few counts of this clonotype. The J gene is TRBJ1-2, the V gene TRBV12-3 or TRBV12-4, with a weak D call TRBD1 (5 bases). V lost 5 bases to trimming and J lost 2 bases, with 9 bases between them. The CDR3 totals 13 residues. The CDR3 sequence is CASSATENYGYTF. CDR3 DNA sequence: TGTGCCAGCAGTGCGACAGAAAACTATGGCTACACCTTC.

The chain joins TRBV11-2 to TRBJ2-5, with TRBD1 matching over 10 bases. V was clipped by 6 bases and J by 4 bases; unmatched bases: 5. From germline, CDR1 is SGHAT and CDR2 FQNNGV. The CDR3 is made up of 14 amino acids. The CDR3 loop is CASSPGQGIETQYF. The DNA for the CDR3 is TGTGCCAGCAGTCCGGGACAGGGGATAGAGACCCAGTACTTC. The complete variable domain, with remaining parts taken from reference TRBV11-2 and TRBJ2-5, reads EAGVAQSPRYKIIEKRQSVAFWCNPISGHATLYWYQQILGQGPKLLIQFQNNGVVDDSQLPKDRFSAERLKGVDSTLKIQPAKLEDSAVYLCASSPGQGIETQYFGPGTRLLVL.

This clonotype was observed a few times. This chain uses TRBV5-1 with TRBJ2-1; 8 bases agree with TRBD2. The ends lost 0 bases at V and 5 bases at J; junction bases unmatched: 10. The CDR3 has 17 residues. Germline V gene data show CDR1 as SGHRS and CDR2 as YFSETQ. The CDR3 DNA reads TGCGCCAGCAGCTTGGGGGTCCGGCGGGGGGTTAACAATGAGCAGTTCTTC. This gives the protein CASSLGVRRGVNNEQFF.

The rearrangement uses TRBV4-1 and TRBJ2-3; D unclear. Trimming stripped 8 bases from V and 5 bases from J, with 23 bases between. Germline V gene sequence: CDR1 MGHRA, CDR2 YSYEKL. CDR3 size: 16 residues. CDR3 sequence (DNA): TGCGCCAGCCTAAGCAGACGTTCGGGCCGAGGAGATACGCAGTATTTT. Translation: CASLSRRSGRGDTQYF.

A word on this clonotype: Germline and junction disagree at one end, which may indicate a read error. This chain links TRBV28 with TRBJ1-5, with a possible D match to TRBD1 (6 bases). Germline lookup yields CDR1 MDHEN and CDR2 SYDVKM. The CDR3 is 12 amino acids. CDR3 bases: TGTGCCACCTCGACAGGCCCTCAGCCCCAGCGTTTT. This gives the protein CATSTGPQPQRF.

The CDR3 spells CASKVQGNIDEQFF. Here the CDR3 DNA reads TGTGCCAGCAAAGTCCAGGGAAATATCGATGAGCAGTTCTTC. This rearrangement joins TRBV2 to TRBJ2-1; weak D call: TRBD1 (5 bases). The CDR3 runs to 14 residues. Germline CDR1 reads SNHLY; CDR2 reads FYNNEI. Trimming took 7 bases from V and 8 from J, leaving 18 bases between them.

Only a few counts were recorded for this clonotype. CDR3 coding DNA: TGTGCCAGCAGCTTCAGGTCCTCTGGAAACACCATATATTTT. Translated: CASSFRSSGNTIYF. J is TRBJ1-3 and V is TRBV11-2; D is unresolved. Germline-derived CDR1 and CDR2 are SGHAT and FQNNGV. The CDR3 extends over 14 amino acids. V was cut by 3 bases and J by 0 bases, with 6 bases left in between.

CDR3 in DNA: TGTGCCAGCAGACGAAAGCCGAGCACAGATACGCAGTATTTT. It is translated as CASRRKPSTDTQYF. This chain connects TRBV12-3 or TRBV12-4 to TRBJ2-3, with D unresolved. CDR3 length: 14 amino acids. Trimming removed 6 bases from V and 0 bases from J, with 10 bases in between.

The rearrangement joins TRBV2 to TRBJ1-4, with TRBD1 identical over 7 bases. The length of the CDR3 is 15 residues. The germline V gene has CDR1 SNHLY and CDR2 FYNNEI. The junction had 14 bases not matched to a gene; V was cut back by 8 bases and J by 8 bases. Here the CDR3 reads CASGDRVQGVEKLFF. The CDR3 nucleotides read TGTGCCAGCGGAGACAGGGTCCAGGGTGTGGAAAAACTGTTTTTT.

The CDR3 loop is CASSPPLGDTEAFF. Here the CDR3 DNA reads TGTGCCAGCTCACCACCGCTGGGGGACACTGAAGCTTTCTTT. This chain connects TRBV18 to TRBJ1-1, with a weak D call TRBD1 (5 bases). Germline CDR1 KGHSH, CDR2 LQKENI. The CDR3 runs to 14 residues. V lost 0 bases and J 3 bases, leaving 8 bases between the germline ends.